This TCR beta chain was found in a study of blood T cell repertoires in COVID-19. The table came from immunoSEQ multiplex PCR; TCRdb's copy has only in-frame clones and leaves some out. The sample carries approximately 100,000 clones, about 85% recorded once. Sequencing was performed on peripheral blood. This TCR derives from a human donor in a cohort sampled during active COVID-19.

The CDR3: CASRALAASTDTQYF. DNA for the CDR3: TGTGCCAGCAGAGCCCTAGCGGCTAGCACAGATACGCAGTATTTT. The rearrangement links TRBV2 to TRBJ2-3; 7 bases are a match to TRBD2. This CDR3 has 15 residues. The ends lost 6 bases at V and 0 bases at J; junction bases unmatched: 6. The V gene's germline CDR1 is SNHLY and CDR2 FYNNEI.